This T cell receptor beta chain derives from a study of T cells in localized non-small cell lung cancer. Study-level points and caveats: The study found T cell clonality highest in uninvolved adjacent lung, above tumor. A single tumor region was sequenced, leaving heterogeneity possible.

This clone was counted only a few times. Antigen specificity is unknown. Read sequence stops 1 residue before the CDR3 end, and the germline J gene provides the missing end. Trimming took off 1 base at V and 4 bases at J, with 10 bases between the two ends. Germline V gives CDR1 MNHNS, CDR2 SASEGT. This CDR3 has 14 amino acids. Libraries were prepared by immunoSEQ multiplex PCR; TCRdb keeps only in-frame clonotypes and omits some of them. In the table there are around 4,000 clones, about 29% of which are singletons. This TCR came from a man between 40 and 69 years old with stage I lung adenocarcinoma. This chain connects TRBV6-1 to TRBJ2-5; no firm D call. The material was lung tumor tissue, obtained before any cancer treatment. The CDR3 loop is CASSEVPARETQYF. The sequenced part of the CDR3 DNA is TGTGCCAGCAGTGAAGTCCCGGCGAGAGAGACCCAGTAC.